The next 8 T cell receptor beta chains were all read from a single sample in a study of metastatic and nonmetastatic thyroid tumors. TCRdb re-called the PCR reads through MiXCR. Here the sample spans about 25,000 clones, around 13% being singletons. Prior to thyroid surgery, none of the patients had received any treatment. The sample was blood. These receptors were collected from a female donor with papillary thyroid cancer or a benign thyroid nodule (not recorded which). Some clones in this sample may be carry-over from other donors' samples.

This chain connects TRBV28 to TRBJ1-1; no clear D. The CDR3 has 12 amino acids. V lost 4 bases, J lost 8 bases, and 11 bases lay in between. CDR1 MDHEN and CDR2 SYDVKM come from the germline V gene. The CDR3 here is CASSSTRREAFF. CDR3 nucleotide sequence: TGTGCCAGCAGTTCCACCAGGCGGGAAGCTTTCTTT. Full variable domain (missing parts from reference TRBV28 and TRBJ1-1): DVKVTQSSRYLVKRTGEKVFLECVQDMDHENMFWYRQDPGLGLRLIYFSYDVKMKEKGDIPEGYSVSREKKERFSLILESASTNQTSMYLCASSSTRREAFFGQGTRLTVV.

The table lists this clone with many counts. The J gene is TRBJ2-3, the V gene TRBV6-1; TRBD1 is a possible D gene (6 bases). V was shortened by 6 bases and J by 2 bases, with 9 bases between the two germline ends. The CDR3 totals 13 residues. CDR1 and CDR2 from the germline V gene are MNHNS and SASEGT. The CDR3 sequence is CASRGQNTDTQYF. The CDR3, as DNA: TGTGCCAGCAGGGGACAAAACACAGATACGCAGTATTTT.

This clone was seen repeatedly, ten times or more. The rearrangement links TRBV6-2 or TRBV6-3 to TRBJ2-5, with 9 bases aligning to TRBD2. Germline V lookup: CDR1 MNHEY, CDR2 SVGEGT. The ends lost 7 bases at V and 5 bases at J; junction bases unmatched: 11. CDR3 size: 15 residues. CDR3 loop: CASNKALAGSETQYF. DNA for the CDR3: TGTGCCAGCAACAAGGCTCTAGCGGGATCGGAGACCCAGTACTTC.

This clone was recorded at least ten times. The genes are TRBV19 and TRBJ2-1; possible D gene TRBD1, 6 bases. This CDR3 region has 15 residues. CDR1 and CDR2 (germline): LNHDA, SQIVND (reference sequence). Trimming removed 2 bases at V and 5 bases at J, with 13 bases between. CDR3 sequence reads: CASSITGQADNEQFF. As DNA, the CDR3 is TGTGCCAGTAGTATAACGGGACAAGCTGACAATGAGCAGTTCTTC.

This clone was counted ten times or more. The CDR3 nucleotides are TGTGCCAGCAGCGTTTGGGACAGCGCCTACAATGAGCAGTTCTTC. This translates into CASSVWDSAYNEQFF. V is TRBV7-2 and J is TRBJ2-1; TRBD1 agrees at 7 bases. V was clipped by 5 bases and J by 2 bases; unmatched bases: 6. This CDR3 comprises 15 residues. Germline V gene lookup returns CDR1 SGHTA and CDR2 FQGNSA.

In its sample, this clone was seen many times. The rearrangement joins TRBV20-1 to TRBJ1-2; TRBD1 matches at 9 bases. The germline gives CDR1 DFQATT, CDR2 SNEGSKA (reference sequence). After removal of 6 bases from V and 4 bases from J, the junction contained 9 bases not matched to a gene. This CDR3 is built from 14 residues. Here the CDR3 reads CSARDREKGYGYTF. The CDR3 coding sequence is TGCAGTGCAAGGGACAGGGAAAAGGGCTATGGCTACACCTTC.

This clone was seen repeatedly, ten times or more. An end of the junction differs from the germline gene, which may be a read error. The genes are TRBV7-9 and TRBJ1-2; no clear D. The germline V gene encodes CDR1 SEHNR and CDR2 FQNEAQ (reference sequence). CDR3 length: 13 residues. The CDR3 loop is CASSDDYRAPKSF. Written as DNA, the CDR3 is TGTGCCAGCAGCGATGACTACAGAGCCCCCAAATCTTTC. The full variable domain, completed using reference TRBV7-9 and TRBJ1-2, is DTGVSQNPRHKITKRGQNVTFRCDPISEHNRLYWYRQTLGQGPEFLTYFQNEAQLEKSRLLSDRFSAERPKGSFSTLEIQRTEQGDSAMYLCASSDDYRAPKSFGSGTRLTVV.

This clone was picked up many times. CDR3 bases: TGTGCCAGCAGTATCCTAGCGGGAGAGACCCAGTACTTC. Translated, it gives CASSILAGETQYF. V is TRBV12-3 or TRBV12-4 and J is TRBJ2-5; TRBD2 agrees at 8 bases. The CDR3 is made up of 13 amino acids. The junction had 3 bases not matched to a gene; V was cut back by 5 bases and J by 4 bases.